The clone carrying this TCR beta chain has ten or more counts. This sample stems from a study of beta chain features in type 1 diabetes. One heparinised blood draw averaging around 110 mL was given by each donor. Of the isolated RNA, all was reverse transcribed, and so the sequenced material was expressed TCRB transcripts. Read counts averaged approximately 3.3 million for samples of naive, central memory and regulatory T cells. Assay used: immunoSEQ multiplex PCR; TCRdb lists only in-frame clones, some missing. This table holds around 250,000 clones, 25% to 35% found once. V was clipped by 5 bases and J by 6 bases; unmatched bases: 6. Germline CDR1 reads MGHDK; CDR2 reads SYGVNS. This CDR3 comprises 14 residues.

The sequence derives from a man aged 25-45 years in good health. The sequencing sample was made of central memory CD4+ T cells from blood. The chain employs TRBV25-1 and TRBJ2-2; 7 bases line up with TRBD2. The CDR3, as DNA: TGTGCCAGCAGTCCCGGGAGGTTCCCCGGGGAGCTGTTTTTT. Translating gives CASSPGRFPGELFF.